This T cell receptor beta chain was sequenced during a study of identical twins. Study outcomes and limitations: Researchers reported excess low generation probability among twin-shared out-of-frame alpha sequences. A lower insertion count was a feature of abundant cord blood beta clonotypes, with no such feature in memory repertoires. Its conclusions, products of cross-sectional statistical analysis, did not come from following the same donors.

Worth noting for this clonotype: Its target is not known.

CDR3 size: 15 residues. Germline loops: CDR1 SEHNR, CDR2 FQNEAQ (reference sequence). V dropped 8 bases and J dropped 5 bases, with 19 bases sitting between them. Via MiXCR, TCRdb re-called the 5' RACE reads, giving one row per CDR3 protein. The table has roughly 350,000 distinct CDR3 sequences, roughly an eighth seen once. These data also formed part of another study, on yellow fever vaccine responses in identical twins. That study reports: Reportedly, the T cell response mounted by twins to vaccine seemed partly convergent, partly personalized.

Sequenced input: CD8+ T cells sorted from blood. The chain links TRBV7-9 to TRBJ2-1; either TRBD1 or TRBD2 may fit D (5 bases each). The source is a young woman in good health. CDR3 nucleotide sequence: TGTGCCAGCCGGGGCCCCTCGGGACGCGACAATGAGCAGTTCTTC. Translating it yields CASRGPSGRDNEQFF.